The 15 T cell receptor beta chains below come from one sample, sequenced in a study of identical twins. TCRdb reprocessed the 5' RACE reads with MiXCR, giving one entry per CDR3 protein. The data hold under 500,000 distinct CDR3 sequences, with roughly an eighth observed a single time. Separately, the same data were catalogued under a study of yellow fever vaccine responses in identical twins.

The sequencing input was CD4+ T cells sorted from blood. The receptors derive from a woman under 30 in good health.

The chain's CDR3 is CASSRRTGGPQETQYF. The CDR3 nucleotides read TGCGCCAGCAGCCGGCGGACAGGAGGACCCCAAGAGACCCAGTACTTC. This rearrangement joins TRBV5-1 to TRBJ2-5; 7 bases fit TRBD1. This CDR3 region has 16 residues. Germline CDR1 is SGHRS and CDR2 is YFSETQ. V gave up 4 bases and J gave up 1 base; unmatched junction bases: 10.

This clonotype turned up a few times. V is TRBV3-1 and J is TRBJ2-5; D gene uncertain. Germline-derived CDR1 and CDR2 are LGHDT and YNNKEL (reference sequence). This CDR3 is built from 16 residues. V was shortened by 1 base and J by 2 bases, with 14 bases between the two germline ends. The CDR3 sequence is CASSQGLVRGQETQYF. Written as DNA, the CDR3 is TGTGCCAGCAGCCAAGGTCTGGTTAGAGGACAAGAGACCCAGTACTTC.

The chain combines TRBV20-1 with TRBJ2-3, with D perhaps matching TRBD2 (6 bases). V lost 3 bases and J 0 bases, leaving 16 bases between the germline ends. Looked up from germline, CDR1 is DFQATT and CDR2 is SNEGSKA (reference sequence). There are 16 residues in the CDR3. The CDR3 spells CSASGSLSGSTDTQYF. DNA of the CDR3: TGCAGTGCTAGCGGATCGTTAAGCGGGAGCACAGATACGCAGTATTTT.

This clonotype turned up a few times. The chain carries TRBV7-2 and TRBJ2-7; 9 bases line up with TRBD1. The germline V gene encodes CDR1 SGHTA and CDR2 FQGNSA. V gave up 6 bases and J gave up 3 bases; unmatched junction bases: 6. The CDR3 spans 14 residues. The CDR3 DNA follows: TGTGCCAGCAGAGCGGGACAGGGTATCTACGAGCAGTACTTC. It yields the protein CASRAGQGIYEQYF.

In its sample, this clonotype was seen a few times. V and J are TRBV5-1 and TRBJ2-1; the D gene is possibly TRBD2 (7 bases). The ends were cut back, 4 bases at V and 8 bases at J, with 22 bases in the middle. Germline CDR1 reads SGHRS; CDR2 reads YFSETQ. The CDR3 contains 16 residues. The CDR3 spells CASSRGGGRVVHEQFF. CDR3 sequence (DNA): TGCGCCAGCAGCCGGGGCGGGGGCAGGGTAGTGCATGAGCAGTTCTTC.

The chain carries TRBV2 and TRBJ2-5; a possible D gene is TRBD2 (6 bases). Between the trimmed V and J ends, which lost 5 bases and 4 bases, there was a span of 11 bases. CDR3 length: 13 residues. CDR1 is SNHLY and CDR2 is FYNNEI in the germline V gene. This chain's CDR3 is CASSRGTSETQYF. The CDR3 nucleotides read TGTGCCAGCAGTCGCGGGACTTCAGAGACCCAGTACTTC. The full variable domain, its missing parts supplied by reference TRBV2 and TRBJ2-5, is EPEVTQTPSHQVTQMGQEVILRCVPISNHLYFYWYRQILGQKVEFLVSFYNNEISEKSEIFDDQFSVERPDGSNFTLKIRSTKLEDSAMYFCASSRGTSETQYFGPGTRLLVL.

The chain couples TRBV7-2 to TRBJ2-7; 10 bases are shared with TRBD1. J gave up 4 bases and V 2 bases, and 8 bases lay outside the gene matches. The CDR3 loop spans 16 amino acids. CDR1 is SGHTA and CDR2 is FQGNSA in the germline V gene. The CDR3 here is CASSLNPTGGLYEQYF. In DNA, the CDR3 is TGTGCCAGCAGCTTAAACCCGACAGGGGGCTTGTACGAGCAGTACTTC.

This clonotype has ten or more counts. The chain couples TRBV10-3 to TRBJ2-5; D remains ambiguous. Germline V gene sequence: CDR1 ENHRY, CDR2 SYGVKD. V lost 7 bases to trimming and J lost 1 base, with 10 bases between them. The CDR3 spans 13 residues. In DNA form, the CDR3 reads TGTGCCATCACGGGTGGTGTCCAAGAGACCCAGTACTTC. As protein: CAITGGVQETQYF.

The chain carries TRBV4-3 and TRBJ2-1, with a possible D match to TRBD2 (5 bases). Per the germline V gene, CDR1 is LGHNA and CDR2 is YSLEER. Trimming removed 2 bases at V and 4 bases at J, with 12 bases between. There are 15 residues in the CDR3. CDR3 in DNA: TGCGCCAGCAGCCAATCCGGGGTTGGATACAATGAGCAGTTCTTC. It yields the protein CASSQSGVGYNEQFF.

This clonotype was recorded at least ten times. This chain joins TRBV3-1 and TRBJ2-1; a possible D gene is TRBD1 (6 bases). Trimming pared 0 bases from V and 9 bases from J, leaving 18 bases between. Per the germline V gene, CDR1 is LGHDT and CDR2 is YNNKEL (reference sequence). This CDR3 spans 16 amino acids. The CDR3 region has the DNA TGTGCCAGCAGCCAAGAGGGGGCTAGCATCAACGGTGAGCAGTTCTTC. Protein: CASSQEGASINGEQFF.

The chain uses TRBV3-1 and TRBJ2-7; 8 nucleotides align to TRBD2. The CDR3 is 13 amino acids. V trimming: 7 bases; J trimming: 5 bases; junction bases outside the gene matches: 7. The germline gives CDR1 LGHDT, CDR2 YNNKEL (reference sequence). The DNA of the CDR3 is TGTGCCAGCACTTCGAGCGGGAGAAACGAGCAGTACTTC. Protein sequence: CASTSSGRNEQYF.

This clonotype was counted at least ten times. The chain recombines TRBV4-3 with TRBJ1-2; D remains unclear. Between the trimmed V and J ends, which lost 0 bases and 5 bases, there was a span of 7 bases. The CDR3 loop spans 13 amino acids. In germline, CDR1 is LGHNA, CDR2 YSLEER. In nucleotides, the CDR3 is TGCGCCAGCAGCCAAGATTTCTCTTATGGCTACACCTTC. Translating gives CASSQDFSYGYTF.

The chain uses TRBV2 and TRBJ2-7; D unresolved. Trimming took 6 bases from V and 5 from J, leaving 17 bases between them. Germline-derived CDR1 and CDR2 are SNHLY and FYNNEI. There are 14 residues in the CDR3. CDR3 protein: CASSDRPTPNEQYF. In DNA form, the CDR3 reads TGTGCCAGCAGCGACCGGCCTACCCCCAACGAGCAGTACTTC. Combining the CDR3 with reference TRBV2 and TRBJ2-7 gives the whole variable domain EPEVTQTPSHQVTQMGQEVILRCVPISNHLYFYWYRQILGQKVEFLVSFYNNEISEKSEIFDDQFSVERPDGSNFTLKIRSTKLEDSAMYFCASSDRPTPNEQYFGPGTRLTVT.

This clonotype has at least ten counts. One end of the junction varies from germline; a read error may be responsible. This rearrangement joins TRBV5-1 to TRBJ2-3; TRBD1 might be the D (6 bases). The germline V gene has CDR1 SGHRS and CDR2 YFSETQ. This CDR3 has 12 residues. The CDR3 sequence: CASSLRGDTQYF. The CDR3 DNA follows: TGTGCCAGCAGCTTAAGGGGGGATACGCAGTATTTT.

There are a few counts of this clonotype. The DNA for the CDR3 is TGTGCCAGCAGCCAAGTGTGGCGGGGCGGGACTTCCACAGATACGCAGTATTTT. Protein sequence: CASSQVWRGGTSTDTQYF. This chain links TRBV14 with TRBJ2-3; D is possibly TRBD2 (6 bases). The CDR3 covers 18 residues. Trimming pared 1 base from V and 2 bases from J, leaving 19 bases between. The germline CDR1 and CDR2 sequences are SGHDN and FVKESK.